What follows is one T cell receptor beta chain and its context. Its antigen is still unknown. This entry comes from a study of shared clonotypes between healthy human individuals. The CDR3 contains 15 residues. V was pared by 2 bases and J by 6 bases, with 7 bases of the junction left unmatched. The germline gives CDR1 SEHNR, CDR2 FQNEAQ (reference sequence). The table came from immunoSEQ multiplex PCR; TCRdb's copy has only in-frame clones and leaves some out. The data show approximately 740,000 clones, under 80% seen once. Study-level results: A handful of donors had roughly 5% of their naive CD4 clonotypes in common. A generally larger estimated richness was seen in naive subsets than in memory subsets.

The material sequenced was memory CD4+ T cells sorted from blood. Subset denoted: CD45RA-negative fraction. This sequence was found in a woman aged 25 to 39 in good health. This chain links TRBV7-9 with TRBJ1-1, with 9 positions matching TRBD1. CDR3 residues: CASSLHGTGKAEAFF. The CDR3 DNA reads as TGTGCCAGCAGCTTACACGGGACAGGGAAGGCTGAAGCTTTCTTT.